The 20 T cell receptor beta chains in this list originate from one sample, sequenced in a study of neoadjuvant anti-PD-1 for oral cavity cancer. Profiled with immunoSEQ multiplex PCR; TCRdb holds only in-frame clones, not every one. This table holds around 81,000 clones, about four fifths found once. The sequencing here drew on PBMCs, taken before nivolumab (anti-PD-1) treatment. The receptors were gathered from a person between 35 and 79 years old with oral cavity squamous cell carcinoma.

This clone appeared a few times. The rearrangement links TRBV9 to TRBJ1-2; the match to TRBD1 covers 7 bases. There are 13 residues in the CDR3. V dropped 3 bases and J dropped 7; count of bases not matched to a gene: 6. CDR1 SGDLS and CDR2 YYNGEE come from the germline V gene. CDR3 nucleotides: TGTGCCAGCAGCGGGAAGGGGGCGTTTGGCTACACCTTC. Protein sequence: CASSGKGAFGYTF.

J is TRBJ2-3 and V is TRBV10-3, with 8 bases lining up with TRBD2. Germline CDR1 and CDR2: ENHRY and SYGVKD. The ends lost 6 bases at V and 0 bases at J; junction bases unmatched: 5. The CDR3 loop spans 15 amino acids. The CDR3 protein is CAISASGGSTDTQYF. The CDR3, as DNA: TGTGCCATCAGCGCGAGCGGGGGTAGCACAGATACGCAGTATTTT.

This sequence joins TRBV4-2 and TRBJ2-2, with TRBD2 identical over 8 bases. V was pared by 0 bases and J by 6 bases, with 9 bases of the junction left unmatched. In germline, CDR1 is LGHNA, CDR2 YNFKEQ. This CDR3 contains 17 residues. CDR3 protein: CASSQEARTSPSGELFF. The DNA for the CDR3 is TGTGCCAGCAGCCAAGAAGCGCGGACTAGCCCATCCGGGGAGCTGTTTTTT.

This clone was picked up a small number of times. The chain links TRBV7-2 to TRBJ1-2; D gene unclear. CDR1 SGHTA and CDR2 FQGNSA come from the germline V gene. V was clipped by 6 bases and J by 4 bases, with 12 bases between them. CDR3 size: 13 residues. DNA of the CDR3: TGTGCCAGCAGGCCGGGCCGGCTCTATGGCTACACCTTC. It yields the protein CASRPGRLYGYTF. The full variable domain, in which reference TRBV7-2 and TRBJ1-2 provide the parts outside the CDR3, is GAGVSQSPSNKVTEKGKDVELRCDPISGHTALYWYRQSLGQGLEFLIYFQGNSAPDKSGLPSDRFSAERTGGSVSTLTIQRTQQEDSAVYLCASRPGRLYGYTFGSGTRLTVV.

The rearrangement links TRBV11-2 to TRBJ2-3; 8 bases are a match to TRBD2. The germline V gene has CDR1 SGHAT and CDR2 FQNNGV. The CDR3 has 16 residues. V lost 6 bases and J lost 0; bases outside the gene matches: 8. CDR3 DNA sequence: TGTGCCAGCAGTAAGACTAGCGCTACTAGCACAGATACGCAGTATTTT. Its translation is CASSKTSATSTDTQYF. The full variable domain, rest sourced from reference TRBV11-2 and TRBJ2-3, is EAGVAQSPRYKIIEKRQSVAFWCNPISGHATLYWYQQILGQGPKLLIQFQNNGVVDDSQLPKDRFSAERLKGVDSTLKIQPAKLEDSAVYLCASSKTSATSTDTQYFGPGTRLTVL.

This clone turned up a few times. This chain uses TRBV10-3 with TRBJ1-2, with a tentative D call TRBD1 (5 bases). In germline, CDR1 is ENHRY, CDR2 SYGVKD. V lost 8 bases and J 3 bases, leaving 10 bases between the germline ends. CDR3 size: 12 residues. CDR3 sequence (DNA): TGTGCCATCCCGGACACATACTATGGCTACACCTTC. Amino acid sequence: CAIPDTYYGYTF.

The CDR3 spells CASKAQGNSNQPQHF. The CDR3 DNA reads as TGTGCCAGCAAGGCCCAGGGGAATAGCAATCAGCCCCAGCATTTT. The chain uses TRBV2 and TRBJ1-5, with D maybe TRBD1 (6 bases). The germline V gene has CDR1 SNHLY and CDR2 FYNNEI. CDR3 length: 15 residues. V shed 7 bases and J shed 0 bases, with 13 bases lying between them.

This clone was detected once. The J gene is TRBJ2-7, the V gene TRBV18, with TRBD1 matching over 8 bases. Germline loops: CDR1 KGHSH, CDR2 LQKENI. The J segment lost 4 bases and the V segment lost 6 bases, leaving 11 bases of the junction unmatched. This CDR3 spans 15 amino acids. This CDR3 reads CASSIDRGPGYEQYF. The CDR3 nucleotides are TGTGCCAGCTCGATTGACAGGGGCCCTGGGTACGAGCAGTACTTC.

The chain joins TRBV7-9 to TRBJ2-5; 12 bases align to TRBD2. V was clipped by 5 bases and J by 4 bases; unmatched bases: 8. Germline-derived CDR1 and CDR2 are SEHNR and FQNEAQ (reference sequence). This CDR3 comprises 16 residues. Here the CDR3 reads CASSHRLAGEGETQYF. CDR3 bases: TGTGCCAGCAGCCACCGACTAGCGGGAGAGGGAGAGACCCAGTACTTC.

The chain has TRBV4-1 and TRBJ2-3; 7 bases are a match to TRBD2. Germline CDR1 reads MGHRA; CDR2 reads YSYEKL. J lost 10 bases, V lost 0 bases, and 13 bases had no gene match. This CDR3 is 16 amino acids long. CDR3 residues: CASSQEGRDAVSAQYF. DNA of the CDR3: TGCGCCAGCAGCCAAGAAGGGAGGGACGCCGTCTCGGCGCAGTATTTT.

The chain joins TRBV6-6 to TRBJ2-7, with TRBD1 as a possible D gene (6 bases). Germline values: CDR1 MNHNY, CDR2 SVGAGI (reference sequence). The CDR3 has 16 residues. The V end was cut by 8 bases, the J end by 0 bases, with 20 bases between. CDR3 residues: CASDAGTRVASYEQYF. Written as DNA, the CDR3 is TGTGCCAGCGATGCAGGGACACGGGTCGCCTCCTACGAGCAGTACTTC.

This sequence joins TRBV6-5 and TRBJ2-1; the D is unclear. The germline V gene has CDR1 MNHEY and CDR2 SVGAGI. V was clipped by 5 bases and J by 8 bases, with 7 bases between them. This CDR3 has 11 residues. CDR3 sequence: CASSHRHEQFF. The DNA of the CDR3 is TGTGCCAGCAGTCACCGTCATGAGCAGTTCTTC.

V usage is TRBV28 and J usage is TRBJ2-3, with TRBD2 as a possible D gene (6 bases). This CDR3 region has 15 residues. V was cut by 2 bases and J by 4 bases, with 13 bases left in between. The germline gives CDR1 MDHEN, CDR2 SYDVKM. Here the CDR3 DNA reads TGTGCCAGCAGTTTAGGCTCCTGGGGGGCAGATACGCAGTATTTT. Translating it yields CASSLGSWGADTQYF.

V is TRBV6-6 and J is TRBJ2-7; 10 bases match TRBD2. V lost 2 bases to trimming and J lost 6 bases; unmatched junction nucleotides: 10. Germline lookup yields CDR1 MNHNY and CDR2 SVGAGI (reference sequence). The CDR3 totals 16 residues. Written as DNA, the CDR3 is TGTGCCAGCAGTTACCCGGCTAGCGGGAGTTCCGGCGAGCAGTACTTC. Its protein is CASSYPASGSSGEQYF.

The V call is TRBV19, the J call TRBJ1-1, with D possibly TRBD1 on 5 matching bases. Trimming stripped 5 bases from V and 1 base from J, with 14 bases between. This CDR3 is 15 amino acids long. Germline CDR1 reads LNHDA; CDR2 reads SQIVND (reference sequence). DNA of the CDR3: TGTGCCAGTAGTCCGAGACCGGGGGGGAACACTGAAGCTTTCTTT. Residues: CASSPRPGGNTEAFF.

The chain is built from TRBV7-9 and TRBJ2-3; 9 bases fit TRBD1. Losses at the gene ends were 1 base for V and 5 bases for J; bases not matched to a gene: 4. The CDR3 contains 15 residues. The V gene's germline CDR1 is SEHNR and CDR2 FQNEAQ (reference sequence). This CDR3 is CASSLVATGGDTQYF. The CDR3 coding sequence is TGTGCCAGCAGCTTAGTGGCGACAGGGGGAGATACGCAGTATTTT.

The J gene is TRBJ2-7, the V gene TRBV13; 8 bases are a match to TRBD1. Germline V gene lookup returns CDR1 PRHDT and CDR2 FYEKMQ (reference sequence). This CDR3 is built from 15 residues. J lost 5 bases, V lost 5 bases, and 11 bases had no gene match. The CDR3, as DNA: TGTGCCAGCAGCCCTGGGAGGACAGGGACAGACGAGCAGTACTTC. Protein product: CASSPGRTGTDEQYF.

This chain joins TRBV6-6 and TRBJ1-1, with D hard to call. There are 14 residues in the CDR3. V was pared by 3 bases and J by 5 bases, with 13 bases between. Germline V CDR1 and CDR2: MNHNY, SVGAGI (reference sequence). CDR3 sequence reads: CASSYRTSKTEAFF. The CDR3 nucleotides read TGTGCCAGCAGTTATCGCACCAGTAAGACTGAAGCTTTCTTT.

The chain carries TRBV6-5 and TRBJ2-3; D is possibly TRBD2 (6 bases). The CDR3 extends over 14 amino acids. V shed 4 bases and J shed 5 bases, with 13 bases lying between them. CDR1 is MNHEY and CDR2 is SVGAGI in the germline V gene. DNA for the CDR3: TGTGCCAGCAGTTTGGGGACTCTAGTAGATACGCAGTATTTT. Translation: CASSLGTLVDTQYF.

V and J are TRBV27 and TRBJ2-5; 8 nucleotides align to TRBD2. CDR3 length equals 15 residues. Germline V gene data show CDR1 as MNHEY and CDR2 as SMNVEV (reference sequence). J was trimmed by 0 bases and V by 2 bases; bases with no gene match: 2. The CDR3 sequence is CASSLGAGDQETQYF. CDR3 sequence (DNA): TGTGCCAGCAGTTTAGGAGCGGGAGACCAAGAGACCCAGTACTTC.